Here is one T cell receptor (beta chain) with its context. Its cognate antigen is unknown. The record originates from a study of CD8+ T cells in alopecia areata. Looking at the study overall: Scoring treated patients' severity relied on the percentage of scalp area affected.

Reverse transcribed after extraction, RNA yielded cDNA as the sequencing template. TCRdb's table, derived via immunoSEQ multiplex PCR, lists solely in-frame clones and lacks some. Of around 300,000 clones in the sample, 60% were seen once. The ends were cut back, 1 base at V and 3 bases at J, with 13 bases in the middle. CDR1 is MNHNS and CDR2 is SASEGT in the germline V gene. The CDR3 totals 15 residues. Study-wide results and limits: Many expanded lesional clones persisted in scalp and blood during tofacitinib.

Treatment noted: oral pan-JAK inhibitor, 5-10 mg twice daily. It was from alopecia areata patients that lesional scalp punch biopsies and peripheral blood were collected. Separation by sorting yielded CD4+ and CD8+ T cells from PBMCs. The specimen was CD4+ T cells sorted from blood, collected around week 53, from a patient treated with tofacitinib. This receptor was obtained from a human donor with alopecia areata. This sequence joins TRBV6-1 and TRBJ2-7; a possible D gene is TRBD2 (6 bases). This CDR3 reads CASSEEWTGVYEQYF. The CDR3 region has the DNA TGTGCCAGCAGTGAAGAATGGACGGGGGTCTACGAGCAGTACTTC.